What follows are 14 T cell receptor beta chains derived from one specimen sequenced in a study of blood T cell repertoires in COVID-19. Sequencing used immunoSEQ multiplex PCR; TCRdb keeps in-frame clones, though not all of them. The table lists over 120,000 clones, roughly 80% of them singletons. Sequencing was done on a sample of peripheral blood. The receptors derive from a woman in her forties or fifties with active or convalescent COVID-19.

J is TRBJ1-6 and V is TRBV12-5; tentatively, D is TRBD1 (6 bases). Germline V gene sequence: CDR1 LGHNT, CDR2 FRNRAP. Trimming removed 4 bases from V and 1 base from J, with 11 bases in between. CDR3 length: 16 residues. CDR3 nucleotide sequence: TGTGCTAGTGGTTCCAGACAGGAGTCCTATAATTCACCCCTCCACTTT. Protein product: CASGSRQESYNSPLHF.

The gene calls are TRBV7-2 and TRBJ2-1; 9 nucleotides match TRBD2. V was pared by 5 bases and J by 8 bases, with 10 bases of the junction left unmatched. Germline-derived CDR1 and CDR2 are SGHTA and FQGNSA. The CDR3 length is 15 residues. The CDR3 loop reads CASSGRASGTHEQFF. The CDR3 coding sequence is TGTGCCAGCAGCGGCCGCGCTAGCGGGACCCATGAGCAGTTCTTC.

The chain has TRBV7-8 and TRBJ2-3; maybe TRBD1 (6 bases). V gave up 3 bases and J gave up 4 bases, with 17 bases separating them. This CDR3 spans 16 amino acids. Germline CDR1 and CDR2: SGHVS and FQNEAQ. CDR3 region: CASSFLGPEGADTQYF. In nucleotides, the CDR3 is TGTGCCAGCAGCTTCCTCGGCCCAGAGGGGGCAGATACGCAGTATTTT.

The chain uses TRBV5-5 and TRBJ2-2; TRBD1 matches 9 bases. Germline V gene sequence: CDR1 SGHKS, CDR2 YYEKEE (reference sequence). This CDR3 is built from 14 residues. Trimming took 3 bases from V and 6 from J; bases not matched to a gene: 3. The CDR3 spells CASSWTGEAGELFF. The CDR3 DNA is TGTGCCAGCAGCTGGACAGGGGAGGCCGGGGAGCTGTTTTTT.

Of note for this clone: Other nucleotide sequences from this sample produce the same CDR3. V gene TRBV18 combines with J gene TRBJ1-2; 8 bases map to TRBD1. The CDR3 runs to 14 residues. Trimming at V came to 0 bases and at J to 4 bases, leaving 1 base not matched to a gene. Germline lookup yields CDR1 KGHSH and CDR2 LQKENI. This chain's CDR3 is CASSPPQGVYGYTF. The CDR3 DNA follows: TGTGCCAGCTCACCACCACAGGGGGTCTATGGCTACACCTTC.

The chain carries TRBV5-1 and TRBJ1-1; TRBD1 aligns across 9 bases. J was trimmed by 4 bases and V by 4 bases; bases with no gene match: 8. This CDR3 region has 15 residues. Germline V gene data show CDR1 as SGHRS and CDR2 as YFSETQ. The CDR3 nucleotides are TGCGCCAGCAGCCTCAGGGACAGGGCGGCCACTGAAGCTTTCTTT. Translated: CASSLRDRAATEAFF.

This chain joins TRBV28 and TRBJ2-2, with TRBD2 matching over 10 bases. The CDR3 contains 16 residues. Trimming at V came to 3 bases and at J to 4 bases, leaving 5 bases not matched to a gene. Germline V gives CDR1 MDHEN, CDR2 SYDVKM. The CDR3 nucleotides read TGTGCCAGCAGTTTTTGGACTAGCGGTGCCACCGGGGAGCTGTTTTTT. It is translated as CASSFWTSGATGELFF.

In its sample, this clone was seen a few times. Other nucleotide sequences from this sample produce the same CDR3. The chain couples TRBV7-2 to TRBJ2-3; D ambiguous. Germline V gene data show CDR1 as SGHTA and CDR2 as FQGNSA. V lost 2 bases and J lost 5, with 5 bases in between. This CDR3 contains 12 residues. CDR3 protein: CASSLSRDTQYF. The DNA for the CDR3 is TGTGCCAGCAGCTTAAGTAGAGATACGCAGTATTTT.

The J gene is TRBJ2-1, the V gene TRBV18; 9 bases align to TRBD1. Per the germline V gene, CDR1 is KGHSH and CDR2 is LQKENI. This CDR3 has 16 amino acids. After removal of 3 bases from V and 10 bases from J, the junction contained 13 bases not matched to a gene. CDR3 coding DNA: TGTGCCAGCTCACCTTCCGGGACAGGGACACAAGCGGAGCAGTTCTTC. Encoded protein: CASSPSGTGTQAEQFF.

The chain combines TRBV12-3 or TRBV12-4 with TRBJ2-7, with D possibly TRBD2 on 6 matching bases. This CDR3 region has 13 residues. Deletions cut 6 bases from V and 6 bases from J, with 15 bases between. The CDR3 is CASRRGGIGEQYF. The CDR3 DNA reads as TGTGCCAGCAGGCGAGGAGGGATAGGCGAGCAGTACTTC.

The chain joins TRBV9 to TRBJ2-2; TRBD2 agrees at 15 bases. Looked up from germline, CDR1 is SGDLS and CDR2 is YYNGEE. V lost 5 bases and J lost 3; bases outside the gene matches: 5. This CDR3 spans 17 amino acids. CDR3 residues: CASRPGLAGGHTGELFF. CDR3 DNA: TGTGCCAGCAGACCGGGACTAGCGGGAGGACACACCGGGGAGCTGTTTTTT.

This chain uses TRBV5-1 with TRBJ2-7; the D gene is possibly TRBD2 (5 bases). CDR3 size: 13 residues. V was shortened by 1 base and J by 5 bases, with 10 bases between the two germline ends. Per the germline V gene, CDR1 is SGHRS and CDR2 is YFSETQ. CDR3 DNA sequence: TGCGCCAGCAGCTTGAGTGGGAGCAACGAGCAGTACTTC. Translated, it gives CASSLSGSNEQYF.

The chain combines TRBV19 with TRBJ1-5, with D unclear. Germline CDR1 and CDR2: LNHDA and SQIVND (reference sequence). V lost 5 bases and J 8 bases, leaving 16 bases between the germline ends. CDR3 length: 14 amino acids. The CDR3 DNA sequence: TGTGCCAGTAGTCTTCGGACGGGGAGAAAGCCCCAGCATTTT. This translates into CASSLRTGRKPQHF.

The chain is built from TRBV3-1 (or the pseudogene TRBV3-2) and TRBJ2-6; D is perhaps TRBD2 (5 bases). V lost 4 bases to trimming and J lost 1 base, with 8 bases between them. The V gene's germline CDR1 is LGHDT and CDR2 YNNKEL (reference sequence). CDR3 length equals 15 residues. CDR3 residues: CASSRRASGANVLTF. CDR3 DNA: TGTGCCAGCAGCCGGCGGGCGTCTGGGGCCAACGTCCTGACTTTC.